The 11 T cell receptor beta chains listed next were all sequenced from one sample in a study of shared clonotypes between healthy human individuals. Sequenced by immunoSEQ multiplex PCR; TCRdb stores in-frame clones only, minus some. This sample has millions of clones, with 85% to 95% found just once. Naive CD8 cells comprised CD45RO-negative, CCR7-positively selected cells, excluding terminally differentiated effector memory CD45RA+ cells. Sequencing was done on a sample of naive CD8+ T cells from PBMCs. These receptors originate from a man aged 18 to 30 in good health. Some clones in this sample may be carry-over from other donors' samples.

The table lists this clone with a count of one. The chain employs TRBV27 and TRBJ1-2; 8 bases are a match to TRBD1. The germline CDR1 and CDR2 sequences are MNHEY and SMNVEV (reference sequence). The CDR3 extends over 13 amino acids. With 5 bases clipped from V and 1 base from J, the junction kept 0 bases outside the gene matches. The CDR3 region has the DNA TGTGCCAGCAGTGGACAGGGTAACTATGGCTACACCTTC. The encoded protein is CASSGQGNYGYTF.

This chain connects TRBV7-9 to TRBJ2-5; 10 nucleotides align to TRBD2. Trimming cost V 5 bases and J 5 bases; bases outside gene matches: 17. Germline V gene lookup returns CDR1 SEHNR and CDR2 FQNEAQ (reference sequence). This CDR3 is built from 18 residues. The CDR3: CASSLPAASGGPGETQYF. For the CDR3, the DNA is TGTGCCAGCAGCCTCCCGGCGGCTAGCGGGGGTCCCGGGGAGACCCAGTACTTC.

V gene TRBV28 combines with J gene TRBJ2-1; D gene uncertain. The CDR3 is 16 residues long. V shed 4 bases and J shed 0 bases, with 13 bases lying between them. Germline V gives CDR1 MDHEN, CDR2 SYDVKM. The CDR3, as DNA: TGTGCCAGCAGTTCCCTCACCCAGAGCTCCTACAATGAGCAGTTCTTC. The encoded protein is CASSSLTQSSYNEQFF.

The chain joins TRBV18 to TRBJ2-7; 7 bases line up with TRBD2. J lost 6 bases, V lost 4 bases, and 9 bases had no gene match. The germline V gene has CDR1 KGHSH and CDR2 LQKENI. This CDR3 is built from 14 residues. This chain's CDR3 is CASSRPLGGGEQYF. The CDR3 DNA follows: TGTGCCAGCTCACGCCCCCTGGGGGGGGGCGAGCAGTACTTC.

The chain is built from TRBV10-3 and TRBJ1-2; the match to TRBD1 covers 9 bases. This CDR3 comprises 16 residues. Germline V gene lookup returns CDR1 ENHRY and CDR2 SYGVKD. V shed 6 bases and J 8 bases; nucleotides not matched to a gene: 16. The CDR3 DNA reads TGTGCCATCAGAATGGACAGGGGCCCCCTTAGGGACGGCTACACCTTC. It translates to CAIRMDRGPLRDGYTF.

V and J are TRBV2 and TRBJ2-7, with D perhaps TRBD2 (5 bases). Looked up from germline, CDR1 is SNHLY and CDR2 is FYNNEI. V gave up 7 bases and J gave up 2 bases, with 12 bases separating them. The CDR3 has 13 amino acids. The CDR3 coding sequence is TGTGCCAGCAACGAACGGGGTACCTACGAGCAGTACTTC. Protein: CASNERGTYEQYF.

With respect to this clone: Additional DNA sequences in this sample encode the identical CDR3. The chain is built from TRBV9 and TRBJ2-3; D not resolved. The CDR3 consists of 12 residues. Germline V lookup: CDR1 SGDLS, CDR2 YYNGEE. With 0 bases removed from V and 4 bases from J, the gap between germline ends came to 3 bases. The CDR3 protein is CASSVASDTQYF. In nucleotides, the CDR3 is TGTGCCAGCAGCGTAGCCTCAGATACGCAGTATTTT.

This clone was observed once. The gene calls are TRBV13 and TRBJ1-1, with a possible D match to TRBD1 (5 bases). V was cut by 8 bases and J by 8 bases, with 18 bases left in between. Per the germline V gene, CDR1 is PRHDT and CDR2 is FYEKMQ (reference sequence). The CDR3 runs to 13 residues. CDR3 DNA: TGTGCCAGCGGGCCCAGGGCCCGACAGGAAGCTTTCTTT. Protein: CASGPRARQEAFF.

The chain is built from TRBV5-1 and TRBJ1-1; D may be TRBD1 (6 bases). This CDR3 has 18 residues. V gave up 1 base and J gave up 0 bases, with 19 bases separating them. CDR1 is SGHRS and CDR2 is YFSETQ in the germline V gene. Here the CDR3 DNA reads TGCGCCAGCAGCTTGTTCAGGGGACCGGGGCCTGTGAACACTGAAGCTTTCTTT. Translating gives CASSLFRGPGPVNTEAFF.

The chain has TRBV2 and TRBJ1-4, with a possible D match to TRBD1 (6 bases). Germline loops: CDR1 SNHLY, CDR2 FYNNEI. Trimming took off 8 bases at V and 3 bases at J, with 16 bases between the two ends. The CDR3 has 15 amino acids. CDR3 region: CASDPLGGANEKLFF. The DNA of the CDR3 is TGTGCCAGCGATCCCCTAGGGGGGGCTAATGAAAAACTGTTTTTT.

The J gene is TRBJ1-2, the V gene TRBV5-1; 11 bases are a match to TRBD1. The CDR3 has 13 residues. V was clipped by 4 bases and J by 6 bases; unmatched bases: 2. Per the germline V gene, CDR1 is SGHRS and CDR2 is YFSETQ. The CDR3 sequence: CASSLGQGDGYTF. CDR3 sequence (DNA): TGCGCCAGCAGCCTGGGACAGGGGGATGGCTACACCTTC.